The 19 T cell receptor beta chains reported below all come from one sample, sequenced in a study of cytomegalovirus exposure and HLA in healthy donors. The PCR made use of 60 Vbeta and 13 Jbeta primers. The assay was immunoSEQ multiplex PCR, and TCRdb's table has in-frame clones only and misses some. The sample contains 200,000 to 250,000 clones, approximately 82% of which appear only once. Sample: PBMCs. The source is a woman in her thirties or forties in good health and CMV-seronegative.

In its sample, this clone was seen once. The genes are TRBV30 and TRBJ1-6, with D unclear. This CDR3 has 15 residues. Germline CDR1 reads GTSNPN; CDR2 reads SVGIG (reference sequence). Trimming stripped 4 bases from V and 6 bases from J, with 16 bases between. DNA of the CDR3: TGTGCCTGGAACCCCCTCATGTCGGTTAATTCACCCCTCCACTTT. This sequence encodes CAWNPLMSVNSPLHF.

V and J are TRBV18 and TRBJ1-6; 10 nucleotides line up with TRBD1. Germline CDR1 is KGHSH and CDR2 is LQKENI. J was trimmed by 5 bases and V by 3 bases; bases with no gene match: 7. The CDR3 is 17 residues long. CDR3 sequence (DNA): TGTGCCAGCTCACCCACCCCTGGGACAGGGGATAATTCACCCCTCCACTTT. Its translation: CASSPTPGTGDNSPLHF. The full variable domain, with the rest looked up from reference TRBV18 and TRBJ1-6, is NAGVMQNPRHLVRRRGQEARLRCSPMKGHSHVYWYRQLPEEGLKFMVYLQKENIIDESGMPKERFSAEFPKEGPSILRIQQVVRGDSAAYFCASSPTPGTGDNSPLHFGNGTRLTVT.

The V and J genes are TRBV19 and TRBJ1-3; TRBD1 might be the D (5 bases). Trimming shortened V by 4 bases and J by 1 base, and 8 bases separated the two germline ends. The CDR3 spans 14 residues. In germline, CDR1 is LNHDA, CDR2 SQIVND (reference sequence). CDR3 bases: TGTGCCAGTAGTAGCCAGGGATCTGGAAACACCATATATTTT. Residues: CASSSQGSGNTIYF.

The chain is built from TRBV5-5 and TRBJ1-1; D gene unclear. The germline V gene has CDR1 SGHKS and CDR2 YYEKEE (reference sequence). The CDR3 extends over 16 amino acids. Trimming stripped 1 base from V and 0 bases from J, with 13 bases between. The CDR3: CASSLFQLAVNTEAFF. The DNA for the CDR3 is TGTGCCAGCAGCTTGTTTCAGCTAGCCGTGAACACTGAAGCTTTCTTT.

This chain uses TRBV19 with TRBJ1-5, with TRBD1 identical over 8 bases. The CDR3 consists of 15 residues. Germline assignment: CDR1 LNHDA and CDR2 SQIVND (reference sequence). The V segment lost 3 bases and the J segment 5 bases; nucleotides outside the gene matches: 6. CDR3 bases: TGTGCCAGTAGTATGTTGGACAGGGAAGATCAGCCCCAGCATTTT. Its translation: CASSMLDREDQPQHF.

This chain uses TRBV30 with TRBJ2-7, with a tentative D call TRBD1 (6 bases). The germline CDR1 and CDR2 sequences are GTSNPN and SVGIG (reference sequence). The CDR3 consists of 14 residues. V gave up 4 bases and J gave up 7 bases, with 20 bases separating them. DNA for the CDR3: TGTGCCTGGAACCCCCTCGGGCAGGGGTGGGAGCAGTACTTC. It translates to CAWNPLGQGWEQYF.

On this clone: This specimen includes other DNA sequences encoding the same CDR3. V usage is TRBV5-1 and J usage is TRBJ1-1; 9 nucleotides agree with TRBD1. The V gene's germline CDR1 is SGHRS and CDR2 YFSETQ. CDR3 length: 14 residues. J gave up 5 bases and V 3 bases, and 5 bases lay outside the gene matches. The CDR3 region has the DNA TGCGCCAGCAGCTCACAGGGGGCCGGAACTGAAGCTTTCTTT. Its protein product is CASSSQGAGTEAFF. Variable domain in full (rest from reference TRBV5-1 and TRBJ1-1): KAGVTQTPRYLIKTRGQQVTLSCSPISGHRSVSWYQQTPGQGLQFLFEYFSETQRNKGNFPGRFSGRQFSNSRSEMNVSTLELGDSALYLCASSSQGAGTEAFFGQGTRLTVV.

The chain carries TRBV5-1 and TRBJ2-1, with TRBD2 identical over 7 bases. The CDR3 runs 14 residues. The V and J ends lost 8 bases and 10 bases, in that order; junction bases with no gene match: 15. CDR1 is SGHRS and CDR2 is YFSETQ in the germline V gene. The CDR3 region has the DNA TGCGCCAGTTCAGTTCCTAGACTAGCCCGAGAGCAGTTCTTC. It codes for CASSVPRLAREQFF.

The chain couples TRBV5-1 to TRBJ1-2, with 8 bases lining up with TRBD1. Trimming cost V 4 bases and J 4 bases; bases outside gene matches: 6. The germline V gene has CDR1 SGHRS and CDR2 YFSETQ. The CDR3 is made up of 14 amino acids. CDR3 in DNA: TGCGCCAGCAGCCGTGAGGGACAGGTCTATGGCTACACCTTC. Protein: CASSREGQVYGYTF.

This chain joins TRBV21-1 and TRBJ1-2; TRBD1, the table's D call, lacks a check against the DNA. TRBV21-1 is given as a pseudogene. The CDR3 contains 19 residues. The CDR3 loop reads CASSKAPAHHRGSYYGYTF. The CDR3 DNA follows: TGTGCCAGCAGCAAAGCTCCGGCCCATCACAGGGGGTCCTACTATGGCTACACCTTC.

The chain uses TRBV29-1 and TRBJ1-1; TRBD1 is a possible D gene (6 bases). V lost 5 bases and J lost 6, with 16 bases in between. The CDR3 is 13 residues long. The germline V gene has CDR1 SQVTM and CDR2 ANQGSEA. DNA of the CDR3: TGCAGCGTTAGGGACACCCTCACGGCTGAAGCTTTCTTT. Protein product: CSVRDTLTAEAFF.

The genes are TRBV15 and TRBJ1-2; no reliable D call. This CDR3 region has 14 residues. The germline gives CDR1 LNHNV, CDR2 YYDKDF (reference sequence). V was cut by 4 bases and J by 2 bases, with 11 bases left in between. For the CDR3, the DNA is TGTGCCACCAGCATAAGACGGGGAAACTATGGCTACACCTTC. Residues: CATSIRRGNYGYTF.

The rearrangement joins TRBV6-5 to TRBJ1-1; 8 bases match TRBD1. Unmatched junction bases numbered 6, after V lost 5 bases and J lost 7 bases. The CDR3 runs to 13 residues. The germline gives CDR1 MNHEY, CDR2 SVGAGI. CDR3 protein: CASSPTGAGEAFF. The CDR3 DNA follows: TGTGCCAGCAGTCCGACAGGGGCGGGTGAAGCTTTCTTT.

The chain carries TRBV7-2 and TRBJ2-5; 15 positions match TRBD2. Germline assignment: CDR1 SGHTA and CDR2 FQGNSA. This CDR3 region has 17 residues. V was pared by 2 bases and J by 5 bases, with 6 bases of the junction left unmatched. This CDR3 reads CASSLLGLAGGEETQYF. As DNA, the CDR3 is TGTGCCAGCAGCTTATTGGGACTAGCGGGGGGCGAGGAGACCCAGTACTTC.

In its sample, this clone was seen a few times. The CDR3 reads CASSLEQGKGGGELFF. CDR3 in DNA: TGTGCCAGCAGCTTAGAACAGGGAAAAGGTGGCGGGGAGCTGTTTTTT. The chain couples TRBV7-2 to TRBJ2-2, with a possible D match to TRBD1 (6 bases). Trimming shortened V by 1 base and J by 7 bases, and 16 bases separated the two germline ends. Germline V lookup: CDR1 SGHTA, CDR2 FQGNSA. This CDR3 is 16 amino acids long.

This chain joins TRBV28 and TRBJ2-5; 7 bases fit TRBD1. Germline-derived CDR1 and CDR2 are MDHEN and SYDVKM. The CDR3 spans 14 residues. The ends lost 3 bases at V and 5 bases at J; junction bases unmatched: 6. Here the CDR3 reads CASSLPRGRETQYF. CDR3 in DNA: TGTGCCAGCAGTTTGCCTAGGGGGCGTGAGACCCAGTACTTC.

J is TRBJ2-3 and V is TRBV28; 9 nucleotides match TRBD2. The CDR3 runs to 14 residues. Germline values: CDR1 MDHEN, CDR2 SYDVKM. V lost 7 bases to trimming and J lost 2 bases; unmatched junction nucleotides: 4. The CDR3 region is CASTLAGTTDTQYF. The DNA for the CDR3 is TGTGCCAGCACGCTAGCGGGGACCACAGATACGCAGTATTTT.

The V gene is TRBV7-9, the J gene TRBJ2-7; D may be TRBD1 (5 bases). Germline loops: CDR1 SEHNR, CDR2 FQNEAQ (reference sequence). V was cut by 5 bases and J by 2 bases, with 10 bases left in between. There are 13 residues in the CDR3. CDR3 in amino acids: CASSKDTTYEQYF. In DNA form, the CDR3 reads TGTGCCAGCAGCAAGGACACCACCTACGAGCAGTACTTC.

The chain uses TRBV7-9 and TRBJ1-1; D is uncertain. This CDR3 comprises 14 residues. CDR1 SEHNR and CDR2 FQNEAQ come from the germline V gene (reference sequence). V was pared by 3 bases and J by 4 bases, with 12 bases between. The CDR3 sequence: CASSFDGEGTEAFF. The CDR3 DNA follows: TGTGCCAGCAGCTTTGACGGGGAGGGCACTGAAGCTTTCTTT.